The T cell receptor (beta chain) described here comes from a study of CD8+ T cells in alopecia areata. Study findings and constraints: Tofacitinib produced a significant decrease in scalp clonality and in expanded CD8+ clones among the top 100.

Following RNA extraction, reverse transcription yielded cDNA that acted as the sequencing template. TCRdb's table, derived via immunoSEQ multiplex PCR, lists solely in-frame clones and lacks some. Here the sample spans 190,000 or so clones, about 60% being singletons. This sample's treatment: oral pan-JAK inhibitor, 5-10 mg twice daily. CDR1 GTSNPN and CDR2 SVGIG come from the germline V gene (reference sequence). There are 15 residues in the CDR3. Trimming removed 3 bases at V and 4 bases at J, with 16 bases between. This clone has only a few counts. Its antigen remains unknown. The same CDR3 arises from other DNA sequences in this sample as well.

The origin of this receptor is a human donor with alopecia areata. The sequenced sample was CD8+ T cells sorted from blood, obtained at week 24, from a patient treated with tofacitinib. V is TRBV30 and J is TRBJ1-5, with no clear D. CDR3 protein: CAWSPPDSPNQPQHF. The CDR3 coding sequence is TGTGCCTGGAGCCCCCCGGACTCGCCGAATCAGCCCCAGCATTTT.